The clone carrying this T cell receptor beta chain showed up many times. Deletions cut 1 base from V and 3 bases from J, with 14 bases between. The length of the CDR3 is 16 residues. Germline V gives CDR1 LGHNA, CDR2 YSLEER. As processed by the authors: Nucleated cell counts were estimated from reference gene primer amplification. Only in-frame clones appear in the TCRdb table, and some are missing; sequencing was by immunoSEQ multiplex PCR. V, J and clone size are taken as reported in that table, and D and trimming were inferred from the DNA itself. The sample contains 130,000 to 150,000 clones, 80% to 90% of which appear only once. The data derive from a study of blood T cell repertoires in COVID-19. Study-level information: T cells, B-cell-depleted T cells, or PBMCs supplied cDNA or gDNA.

This sequence originates from a woman between 40 and 50 years old with acute or convalescent COVID-19. The rearrangement joins TRBV4-3 to TRBJ2-3, with a possible D match to TRBD1 (7 bases). Sequences were obtained from peripheral blood. DNA for the CDR3: TGCGCCAGCAGCCAAGTATGGGCAGGGGGGACAGATACGCAGTATTTT. This encodes CASSQVWAGGTDTQYF.